This TCR beta chain was observed in a study of tissue T cells after allogeneic stem cell transplantation. This CDR3 region has 11 residues. The germline V and J ends were trimmed by 1 base and 4 bases, with 3 bases remaining between them. The V gene's germline CDR1 is SGHDT and CDR2 FRDEAV. The time point: mouse harvest day 7 after allogeneic transplant. Mouse grafts combined 10^7 T-cell-depleted bone marrow cells with 10^6 splenic CD5+ T cells. B6 (H2b) cells into BALB/c (H2d) mice; tissues taken at day 7 or 14. By its share, this clone is medium-sized. Gene labels here are mouse ones. The read falls 1 residue short of the CDR3 end, and the missing part is taken from the germline J gene. Survey-depth TCRbeta CDR3 sequencing reported V/J genes and productive frequencies. The repertoire was sequenced with immunoSEQ multiplex PCR; TCRdb's copy has only in-frame clones and lacks some. Of some 4,000 clones listed, roughly 50% are singletons.

The sequence was obtained from a female BALB/c mouse given C57BL/6 T cells with graft-versus-host disease after an allogeneic hematopoietic cell transplant. The V gene is TRBV14, the J gene TRBJ2-7; D gene uncertain. The specimen sequenced was lymph node tissue. The CDR3 loop reads CASSFGYEQYF. The DNA read from the CDR3 is TGTGCCAGCAGTTTCGGGTATGAACAGTAC.